This T cell receptor (beta chain) was sequenced for a study of OX40 agonist ivuxolimab in advanced cancers. Findings and caveats of the study: Among the least clonally expanded were partial responders at 0.1-3.0 mg/kg. The study found that CD8+ T cells averaged more expanded clones than CD4+.

The data were produced by immunoSEQ multiplex PCR, yet TCRdb's version contains in-frame clones alone and is incomplete. The table includes approximately 65,000 clones, approximately 90% detected once. Researchers took blood at baseline, on cycle 4 day 1, and on cycle 7 day 1. The V gene end was trimmed by 4 bases and the J gene end by 3 bases; junction bases not matched to a gene: 11. The CDR3 totals 16 residues. Turning to this clone: As yet, its antigen is unknown.

V and J are TRBV5-3 and TRBJ2-3, with 7 nucleotides matching TRBD2. TRBV5-3 belongs to the ORF category, with a function that is uncertain. Sequencing used CD4+ or CD8+ T cells sorted from blood, obtained in a trial of the OX40 agonist ivuxolimab. The sequence was collected from an adult with an advanced solid tumor such as melanoma, head and neck, liver or kidney cancer. DNA of the CDR3: TGTGCCAGAAGCAAGCTCCCGGGACTAAAGACAGATACGCAGTATTTT. Translating it yields CARSKLPGLKTDTQYF.